This TCR beta chain was observed in a study of identical twins. Germline V gives CDR1 SGHAT, CDR2 FQNNGV. With 0 bases removed from V and 2 bases from J, the gap between germline ends came to 8 bases. The CDR3 runs to 15 residues. TCRdb ran MiXCR on the 5' RACE reads and lists one entry per CDR3 protein. This sample has approximately 1.8 million distinct CDR3 sequences; around 29% occur once, and the top ten carry 0.25% to 0.3%. The sequence derives from a newborn girl in good health. Sequencing was carried out using cord blood. V gene TRBV11-2 combines with J gene TRBJ1-5; D ambiguous. The CDR3 region has the DNA TGTGCCAGCAGCTTAGAGCCCCCAGGCAATCAGCCCCAGCATTTT. It yields the protein CASSLEPPGNQPQHF.